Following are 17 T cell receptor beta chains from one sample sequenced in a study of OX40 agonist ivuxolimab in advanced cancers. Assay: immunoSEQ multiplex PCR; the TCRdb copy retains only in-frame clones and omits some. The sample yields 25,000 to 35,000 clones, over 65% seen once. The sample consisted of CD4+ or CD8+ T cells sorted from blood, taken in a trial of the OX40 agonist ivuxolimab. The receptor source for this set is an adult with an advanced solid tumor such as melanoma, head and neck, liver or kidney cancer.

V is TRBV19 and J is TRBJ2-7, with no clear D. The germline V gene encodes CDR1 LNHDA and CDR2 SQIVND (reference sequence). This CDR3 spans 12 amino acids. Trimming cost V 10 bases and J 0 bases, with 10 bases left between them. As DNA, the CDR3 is TGTGCCACCTCCCCATCCTCCTACGAGCAGTACTTC. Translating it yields CATSPSSYEQYF.

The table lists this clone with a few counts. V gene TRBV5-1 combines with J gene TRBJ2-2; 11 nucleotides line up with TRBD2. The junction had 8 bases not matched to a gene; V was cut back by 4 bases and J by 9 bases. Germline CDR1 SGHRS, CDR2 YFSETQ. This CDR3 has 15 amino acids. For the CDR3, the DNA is TGCGCCAGCAGCCTTAGCGGGGGGGACCACCGGGAGCTGTTTTTT. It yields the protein CASSLSGGDHRELFF.

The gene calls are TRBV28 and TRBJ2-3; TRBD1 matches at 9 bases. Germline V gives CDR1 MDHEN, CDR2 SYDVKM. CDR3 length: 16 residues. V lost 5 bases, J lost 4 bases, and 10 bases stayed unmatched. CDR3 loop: CASSTKLGQGPDTQYF. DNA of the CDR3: TGTGCCAGCAGTACCAAATTGGGACAGGGCCCAGATACGCAGTATTTT.

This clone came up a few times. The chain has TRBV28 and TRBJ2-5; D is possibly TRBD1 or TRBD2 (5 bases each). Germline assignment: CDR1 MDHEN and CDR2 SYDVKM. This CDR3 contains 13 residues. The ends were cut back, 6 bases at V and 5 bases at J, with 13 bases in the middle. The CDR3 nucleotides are TGTGCCAGCAGCCCCGGGGCCCCTGAGACCCAGTACTTC. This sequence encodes CASSPGAPETQYF.

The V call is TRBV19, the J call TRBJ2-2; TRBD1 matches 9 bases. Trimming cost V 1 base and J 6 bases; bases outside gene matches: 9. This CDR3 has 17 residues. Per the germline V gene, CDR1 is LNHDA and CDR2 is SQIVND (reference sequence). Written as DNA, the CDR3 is TGTGCCAGTAGTATAGCGACAGGGGGGAGCCTCGCCGGGGAGCTGTTTTTT. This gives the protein CASSIATGGSLAGELFF.

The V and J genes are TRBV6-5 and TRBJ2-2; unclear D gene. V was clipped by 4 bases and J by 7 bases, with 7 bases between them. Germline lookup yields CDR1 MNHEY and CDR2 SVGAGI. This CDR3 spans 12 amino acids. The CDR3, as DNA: TGTGCCAGCAGTTGGGTGGGCGGGGAGCTGTTTTTT. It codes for CASSWVGGELFF.

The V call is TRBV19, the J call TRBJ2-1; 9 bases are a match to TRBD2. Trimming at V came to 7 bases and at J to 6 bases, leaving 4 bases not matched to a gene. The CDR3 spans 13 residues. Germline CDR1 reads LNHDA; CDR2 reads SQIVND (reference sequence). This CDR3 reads CASKGLATNEQFF. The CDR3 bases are TGTGCCAGTAAGGGACTAGCTACCAATGAGCAGTTCTTC.

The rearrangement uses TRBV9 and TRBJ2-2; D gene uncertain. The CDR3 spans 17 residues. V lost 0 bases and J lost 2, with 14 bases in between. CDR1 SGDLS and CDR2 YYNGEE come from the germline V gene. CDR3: CASSVALSGTNTGELFF. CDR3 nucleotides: TGTGCCAGCAGCGTAGCCCTGTCGGGTACTAACACCGGGGAGCTGTTTTTT.

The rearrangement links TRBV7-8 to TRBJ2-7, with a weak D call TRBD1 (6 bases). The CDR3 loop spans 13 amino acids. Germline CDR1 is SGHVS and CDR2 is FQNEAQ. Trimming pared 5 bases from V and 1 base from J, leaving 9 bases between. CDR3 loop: CASSPGDSYEQYF. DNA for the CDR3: TGTGCCAGCAGCCCAGGGGATTCCTACGAGCAGTACTTC.

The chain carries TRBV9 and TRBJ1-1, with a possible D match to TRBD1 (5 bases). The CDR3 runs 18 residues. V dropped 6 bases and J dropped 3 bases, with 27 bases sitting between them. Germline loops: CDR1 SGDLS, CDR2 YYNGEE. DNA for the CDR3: TGTGCCAGCAAACCCCCCCCTTTCCGGGACCTAAGGGACACTGAAGCTTTCTTT. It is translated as CASKPPPFRDLRDTEAFF.

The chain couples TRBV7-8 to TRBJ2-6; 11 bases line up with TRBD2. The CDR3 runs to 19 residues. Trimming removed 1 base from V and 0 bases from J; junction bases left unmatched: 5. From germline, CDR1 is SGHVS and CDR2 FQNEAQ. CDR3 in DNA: TGTGCCAGCAGCTTAGTGCCGGGACTAGCGGTCTCTGGGGCCAACGTCCTGACTTTC. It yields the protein CASSLVPGLAVSGANVLTF.

The CDR3 DNA sequence: TGTGCCAGCAGCTTGGACCTGGGACTAGCGGGAGTTGAGCAGTTCTTC. As protein: CASSLDLGLAGVEQFF. This chain connects TRBV5-5 to TRBJ2-1, with 14 bases identical to TRBD2. Germline V gene sequence: CDR1 SGHKS, CDR2 YYEKEE (reference sequence). Trimming removed 0 bases from V and 9 bases from J; junction bases left unmatched: 5. The CDR3 totals 16 residues. Together with reference TRBV5-5 and TRBJ2-1, the CDR3 gives the full variable domain: DAGVTQSPTHLIKTRGQQVTLRCSPISGHKSVSWYQQVLGQGPQFIFQYYEKEERGRGNFPDRFSARQFPNYSSELNVNALLLGDSALYLCASSLDLGLAGVEQFFGPGTRLTVL.

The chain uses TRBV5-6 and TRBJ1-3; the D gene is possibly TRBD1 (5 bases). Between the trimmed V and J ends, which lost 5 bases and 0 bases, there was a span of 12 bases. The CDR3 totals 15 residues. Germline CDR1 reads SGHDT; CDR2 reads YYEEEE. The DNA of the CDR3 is TGTGCCAGCAGGATATGGGGGGGCTCTGGAAACACCATATATTTT. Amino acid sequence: CASRIWGGSGNTIYF. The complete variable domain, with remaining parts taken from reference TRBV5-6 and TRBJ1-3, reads DAGVTQSPTHLIKTRGQQVTLRCSPKSGHDTVSWYQQALGQGPQFIFQYYEEEERQRGNFPDRFSGHQFPNYSSELNVNALLLGDSALYLCASRIWGGSGNTIYFGEGSWLTVV.

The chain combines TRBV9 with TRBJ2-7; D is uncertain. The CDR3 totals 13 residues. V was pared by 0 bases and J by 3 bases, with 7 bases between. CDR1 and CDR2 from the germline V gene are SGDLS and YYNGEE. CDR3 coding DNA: TGTGCCAGCAGCGTAGCAAGCGACTACGAGCAGTACTTC. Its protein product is CASSVASDYEQYF.

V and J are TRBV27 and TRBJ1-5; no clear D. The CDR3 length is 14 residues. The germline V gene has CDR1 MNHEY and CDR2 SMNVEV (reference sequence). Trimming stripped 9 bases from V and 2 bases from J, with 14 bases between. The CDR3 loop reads CASSLGWGNQPQHF. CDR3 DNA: TGTGCCAGTTCGTTGGGCTGGGGCAATCAGCCCCAGCATTTT.

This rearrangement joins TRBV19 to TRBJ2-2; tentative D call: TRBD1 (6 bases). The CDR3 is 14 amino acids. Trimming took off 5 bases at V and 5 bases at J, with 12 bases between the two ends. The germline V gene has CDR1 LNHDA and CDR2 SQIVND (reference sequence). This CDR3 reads CASSFGQRTGELFF. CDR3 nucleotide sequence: TGTGCCAGTAGTTTCGGACAGAGAACCGGGGAGCTGTTTTTT.

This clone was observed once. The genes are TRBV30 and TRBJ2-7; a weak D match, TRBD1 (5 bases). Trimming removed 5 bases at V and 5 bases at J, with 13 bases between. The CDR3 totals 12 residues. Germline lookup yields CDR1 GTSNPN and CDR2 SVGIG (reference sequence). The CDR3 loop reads CAWAKWGHEQYF. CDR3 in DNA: TGTGCCTGGGCCAAATGGGGCCACGAGCAGTACTTC.